A single sample is the source of the 12 T cell receptor beta chains below, sequenced in a study of T cells after posttransplantation cyclophosphamide. Profiling relied on immunoSEQ multiplex PCR, and the TCRdb table lists in-frame clones only, not all of them. The table records 3,000 to 3,500 clones, around 82% of them present only once. Material: CD8+ T cells sorted from bone marrow. The receptor set was obtained from a woman aged 60-70 years in good health, CMV-negative, and a related stem cell transplant donor.

The chain carries TRBV4-3 and TRBJ2-3, with 12 bases that match TRBD2. Germline CDR1 LGHNA, CDR2 YSLEER. The CDR3 is 17 residues long. V shed 1 base, J shed 4 bases, and the junction held 6 bases outside the gene matches. The CDR3 region has the DNA TGCGCCAGCAGCCAAGCCCTAGCGGGAGGGCCCTCAGATACGCAGTATTTT. Protein product: CASSQALAGGPSDTQYF.

The chain recombines TRBV9 with TRBJ1-1; tentative D call: TRBD1 (5 bases). This CDR3 contains 14 residues. Per the germline V gene, CDR1 is SGDLS and CDR2 is YYNGEE. V was pared by 0 bases and J by 5 bases, with 11 bases between. CDR3 DNA: TGTGCCAGCAGCGTAGGTTGGGGGGTGACTGAAGCTTTCTTT. It specifies CASSVGWGVTEAFF.

The chain links TRBV13 to TRBJ1-1; perhaps TRBD1 as D (6 bases). The germline V and J ends were trimmed by 1 base and 8 bases, with 11 bases remaining between them. The CDR3 loop spans 13 amino acids. CDR1 PRHDT and CDR2 FYEKMQ come from the germline V gene (reference sequence). The CDR3 region is CASSLVYRAEAFF. The CDR3 nucleotides read TGTGCCAGCAGCTTAGTTTACAGGGCCGAAGCTTTCTTT.

This rearrangement joins TRBV27 to TRBJ1-6, with D maybe TRBD1 (6 bases). The CDR3 runs to 14 residues. V lost 0 bases and J lost 11, with 11 bases in between. Germline-derived CDR1 and CDR2 are MNHEY and SMNVEV (reference sequence). CDR3 sequence (DNA): TGTGCCAGCAGTTTATCGACAGGCACAACACCCCTCCACTTT. Translation gives CASSLSTGTTPLHF.

This clone was detected only a few times. This chain connects TRBV27 to TRBJ1-6; no firm D call. The CDR3 sequence is 12 residues long. The V end lost 6 bases, the J end lost 7 bases, and 7 bases lay between the germline ends. Germline CDR1 reads MNHEY; CDR2 reads SMNVEV (reference sequence). This chain's CDR3 is CASSLPNSPLHF. The CDR3 coding sequence is TGTGCCAGCAGCCTCCCGAATTCACCCCTCCACTTT.

This clone was seen more than once but under ten times. This sequence joins TRBV27 and TRBJ2-7; 8 bases match TRBD1. Germline CDR1 reads MNHEY; CDR2 reads SMNVEV (reference sequence). CDR3 size: 13 residues. V lost 5 bases and J lost 6; bases outside the gene matches: 6. CDR3 amino acids: CASSPGTGLEQYF. The CDR3 nucleotides read TGTGCCAGCAGTCCAGGGACAGGCCTCGAGCAGTACTTC.

The chain combines TRBV29-1 with TRBJ2-1; a weak D match, TRBD2 (7 bases). CDR3 length equals 13 residues. Trimming stripped 2 bases from V and 3 bases from J, with 8 bases between. CDR1 is SQVTM and CDR2 is ANQGSEA in the germline V gene. Here the CDR3 reads CSVERGGYNEQFF. The CDR3 region has the DNA TGCAGCGTTGAAAGGGGGGGCTACAATGAGCAGTTCTTC.

V and J are TRBV9 and TRBJ2-1; the D gene is possibly TRBD1 (5 bases). The germline V and J ends were trimmed by 0 bases and 4 bases, with 5 bases remaining between them. This CDR3 contains 13 residues. CDR1 SGDLS and CDR2 YYNGEE come from the germline V gene. CDR3 sequence: CASSVEGYNEQFF. The CDR3 DNA follows: TGTGCCAGCAGCGTAGAGGGGTACAATGAGCAGTTCTTC.

The chain combines TRBV5-5 with TRBJ2-3; D unresolved. The germline V gene has CDR1 SGHKS and CDR2 YYEKEE (reference sequence). This CDR3 is built from 18 residues. Trimming stripped 2 bases from V and 7 bases from J, with 26 bases between. The CDR3 DNA sequence: TGTGCCAGCAGCTTCACTGCTGCCCCCACAGCCTATGTATATACGCAGTATTTT. Protein: CASSFTAAPTAYVYTQYF. The full variable domain, rest sourced from reference TRBV5-5 and TRBJ2-3, is DAGVTQSPTHLIKTRGQQVTLRCSPISGHKSVSWYQQVLGQGPQFIFQYYEKEERGRGNFPDRFSARQFPNYSSELNVNALLLGDSALYLCASSFTAAPTAYVYTQYFGPGTRLTVL.

The chain carries TRBV5-6 and TRBJ1-1, with 8 bases identical to TRBD1. J was trimmed by 4 bases and V by 5 bases; bases with no gene match: 4. Germline V gene data show CDR1 as SGHDT and CDR2 as YYEEEE. There are 13 residues in the CDR3. The DNA of the CDR3 is TGTGCCAGCAGGACAGGGGCGGGCACTGAAGCTTTCTTT. Protein product: CASRTGAGTEAFF.

Details on this clone: With a far larger clone one base away, a read error is the likely cause. The chain links TRBV19 to TRBJ2-7; D is unclear. Trimming pared 4 bases from V and 2 bases from J, leaving 15 bases between. Looked up from germline, CDR1 is LNHDA and CDR2 is SQIVND (reference sequence). The CDR3 is 15 residues long. The CDR3: CASSTSTSSPYEQYF. The CDR3 bases are TGTGCCAGTAGTACGTCGACATCCAGCCCCTACGAGCAGTACTTC.

The chain recombines TRBV2 with TRBJ1-4; D is uncertain. V shed 6 bases and J shed 4 bases, with 12 bases lying between them. The CDR3 totals 14 residues. Germline V gene data show CDR1 as SNHLY and CDR2 as FYNNEI. CDR3 coding DNA: TGTGCCAGCAGCCATGACACCGGTAATGAAAAACTGTTTTTT. As protein: CASSHDTGNEKLFF.